These T cell receptor beta chains were read from a single sample in a study of cytomegalovirus exposure and HLA in healthy donors. Only in-frame clones appear in the TCRdb table, and some are missing; sequencing was by immunoSEQ multiplex PCR. Altogether more than 100,000 clones are present, approximately 70% being singletons, with the ten largest covering more than 1.5%. The sample consisted of PBMCs. Every receptor here comes from a man between 18 and 35 years old in good health and CMV-seronegative. The conserved cysteine and the conserved F or W are not part of the CDR3 here. Fields, in order: clone size, CDR3 length, J gene, V gene, CDR3 protein. The size entry is marked missing in some rows and otherwise reads once, few, many or a size class.

clone size: NA
CDR3 length: 12
J gene: TRBJ1-1
V gene: TRBV19
CDR3 protein: ASREQGQNTEAF

clone size: once
CDR3 length: 11
J gene: TRBJ2-3
V gene: TRBV28
CDR3 protein: GARQASTDTQY

clone size: NA
CDR3 length: 15
J gene: TRBJ2-3
V gene: TRBV9
CDR3 protein: ASSVAGGATSTDTQY

clone size: NA
CDR3 length: 12
J gene: TRBJ2-2
V gene: TRBV19
CDR3 protein: ASSQSRSTGELF

clone size: NA
CDR3 length: 14
J gene: TRBJ2-1
V gene: TRBV5-4
CDR3 protein: ASSQPRRRSYNEQF

clone size: few
CDR3 length: 10
J gene: TRBJ2-1
V gene: TRBV28
CDR3 protein: ASSLANNEQF

clone size: NA
CDR3 length: 10
J gene: TRBJ1-2
V gene: TRBV7-9
CDR3 protein: ASRDWGYGYT

clone size: NA
CDR3 length: 13
J gene: TRBJ2-1
V gene: TRBV7-8
CDR3 protein: ASSPKQSSYNEQF

clone size: NA
CDR3 length: 11
J gene: TRBJ1-1
V gene: TRBV14
CDR3 protein: ASSPWGGEEAF

clone size: once
CDR3 length: 11
J gene: TRBJ1-2
V gene: TRBV5-1
CDR3 protein: ASSLEAYYGYT

clone size: NA
CDR3 length: 13
J gene: TRBJ2-1
V gene: TRBV7-9
CDR3 protein: ASSLLAGGSNEQF

clone size: NA
CDR3 length: 11
J gene: TRBJ1-5
V gene: TRBV6-4
CDR3 protein: ASSPISNQPQH

clone size: NA
CDR3 length: 13
J gene: TRBJ1-2
V gene: TRBV5-4
CDR3 protein: ASSPGGGRNYGYT

clone size: NA
CDR3 length: 13
J gene: TRBJ2-1
V gene: TRBV10-3
CDR3 protein: AISLMQTGDNEQF

clone size: NA
CDR3 length: 13
J gene: TRBJ2-7
V gene: TRBV7-2
CDR3 protein: ASSLRQALSYEQY

clone size: NA
CDR3 length: 10
J gene: TRBJ1-1
V gene: TRBV19
CDR3 protein: ACQTGSVEAF

clone size: NA
CDR3 length: 13
J gene: TRBJ1-5
V gene: TRBV11-2
CDR3 protein: ASSTTTGNRQPQH

clone size: few
CDR3 length: 12
J gene: TRBJ1-2
V gene: TRBV2
CDR3 protein: ASRDPGAWGGYT

clone size: once
CDR3 length: 13
J gene: TRBJ2-1
V gene: TRBV6-5
CDR3 protein: ASSYRQGRGNEQF

clone size: once
CDR3 length: 14
J gene: TRBJ2-3
V gene: TRBV11-2
CDR3 protein: ASSPSGLAAADTQY

clone size: NA
CDR3 length: 13
J gene: TRBJ2-1
V gene: TRBV19
CDR3 protein: ASSIPGTGINEQF

clone size: NA
CDR3 length: 11
J gene: TRBJ1-5
V gene: TRBV19
CDR3 protein: ASSWGQGQPQH

clone size: NA
CDR3 length: 12
J gene: TRBJ1-2
V gene: TRBV10-1
CDR3 protein: ASSESTGDYGYT